This is a list of T cell receptor beta chains from one sample in a study of CD8+ T cells in alopecia areata. TCRdb keeps only in-frame clones here, not all; method: immunoSEQ multiplex PCR. Of some 180,000 clones in the sample, around 63% are singletons; the top ten hold 1.7%. This specimen consisted of CD4+ T cells sorted from blood, obtained at week 0. The origin of the receptors is a human donor with alopecia areata. The conserved cysteine and the conserved F or W are not part of the CDR3 here. D genes are given only for firm matches.

D gene: .; CDR3 length: 14; V gene: TRBV30; CDR3 protein: AWKRMGSLGANVLT
D gene: TRBD1; CDR3 length: 13; V gene: TRBV7-2; CDR3 protein: ASSLPGQGYNEQF
D gene: TRBD1; CDR3 length: 13; V gene: TRBV7-2; CDR3 protein: ASSLDNRGSGGYT
D gene: .; CDR3 length: 12; V gene: TRBV5-1; CDR3 protein: ASSLALGTDTQY
D gene: .; CDR3 length: 11; V gene: TRBV4-3; CDR3 protein: ASSQDRDTEAF
D gene: .; CDR3 length: 11; V gene: TRBV29-1; CDR3 protein: SVQGRYSGEQY
D gene: .; CDR3 length: 10; V gene: TRBV10-3; CDR3 protein: AISERSGELF
D gene: .; CDR3 length: 10; V gene: TRBV7-2; CDR3 protein: ASSIPPGEQY
D gene: TRBD1; CDR3 length: 13; V gene: TRBV4-1; CDR3 protein: ASSQSRDRHYGYT
D gene: .; CDR3 length: 13; V gene: TRBV9; CDR3 protein: ASSVGYRGAETQY
D gene: TRBD1; CDR3 length: 13; V gene: TRBV29-1; CDR3 protein: SVEEVPPGGHGYT
D gene: TRBD1; CDR3 length: 12; V gene: TRBV7-2; CDR3 protein: ASRPTGGADTQY
D gene: TRBD1; CDR3 length: 14; V gene: TRBV5-6; CDR3 protein: ASSVDRGSQRKTQY
D gene: TRBD1; CDR3 length: 12; V gene: TRBV2; CDR3 protein: ASSEGQGKNIQY
D gene: TRBD1; CDR3 length: 14; V gene: TRBV30; CDR3 protein: AWSALPQGAGETQY
D gene: .; CDR3 length: 11; V gene: TRBV4-3; CDR3 protein: ASSQGPRTEAF
D gene: .; CDR3 length: 11; V gene: TRBV30; CDR3 protein: AWLGEGNYGYT
D gene: TRBD2; CDR3 length: 14; V gene: TRBV7-9; CDR3 protein: ASSSWGGDTLYEQY
D gene: .; CDR3 length: 11; V gene: TRBV7-3; CDR3 protein: ASSSTGNTEAF
D gene: .; CDR3 length: 14; V gene: TRBV27; CDR3 protein: ASSLSRTNFNYGYT
D gene: .; CDR3 length: 12; V gene: TRBV30; CDR3 protein: AWSVGVSITEAF
D gene: .; CDR3 length: 11; V gene: TRBV29-1; CDR3 protein: SAGVTGRTTYT
D gene: .; CDR3 length: 13; V gene: TRBV5-1; CDR3 protein: ASSLEQATPQTQY
D gene: .; CDR3 length: 15; V gene: TRBV7-3; CDR3 protein: ASSSLRWSGSNQPQH
D gene: TRBD1; CDR3 length: 16; V gene: TRBV4-1; CDR3 protein: ASSQEQGAVGGANVLT
D gene: TRBD1; CDR3 length: 12; V gene: TRBV30; CDR3 protein: AWRKIEQGYGYT
D gene: .; CDR3 length: 12; V gene: TRBV27; CDR3 protein: ASAYRTSSYEQY
D gene: .; CDR3 length: 12; V gene: TRBV7-6; CDR3 protein: ASSLVAANSPLH
D gene: TRBD1; CDR3 length: 9; V gene: TRBV30; CDR3 protein: AWTRQGKAF
D gene: .; CDR3 length: 14; V gene: TRBV5-1; CDR3 protein: ASSPVALGSYNEQF
D gene: .; CDR3 length: 11; V gene: TRBV5-6; CDR3 protein: ASSSYQLYEQY
D gene: .; CDR3 length: 12; V gene: TRBV28; CDR3 protein: ATQQGGPNTEAF
D gene: .; CDR3 length: 15; V gene: TRBV4-1; CDR3 protein: ASSQGERTLSNQPQH
D gene: .; CDR3 length: 16; V gene: TRBV4-1; CDR3 protein: ASSQDLYFDGGRDGYT
D gene: .; CDR3 length: 12; V gene: TRBV25-1; CDR3 protein: ASSEPRGSTKQY
D gene: TRBD1; CDR3 length: 12; V gene: TRBV29-1; CDR3 protein: SYGQTGGRYEQF
D gene: .; CDR3 length: 15; V gene: TRBV4-2; CDR3 protein: ASSQDGGDRPSGELF
D gene: .; CDR3 length: 13; V gene: TRBV6-5; CDR3 protein: ASSYDSGPTGELF
D gene: .; CDR3 length: 14; V gene: TRBV4-1; CDR3 protein: ASSQDAGRGTGELF
D gene: TRBD1; CDR3 length: 15; V gene: TRBV4-3; CDR3 protein: ASSKTGTGGRTDTQY
D gene: TRBD1; CDR3 length: 12; V gene: TRBV9; CDR3 protein: ASSVEGTGGLEY
D gene: .; CDR3 length: 13; V gene: TRBV11-2; CDR3 protein: ASSLGGDIFHEQY
D gene: TRBD1; CDR3 length: 16; V gene: TRBV27; CDR3 protein: ASSFDTGTGAGANVLT
D gene: TRBD1; CDR3 length: 12; V gene: TRBV29-1; CDR3 protein: SVKGQGVAYEQY
D gene: .; CDR3 length: 10; V gene: TRBV5-1; CDR3 protein: ASRGAGDEQF
D gene: TRBD2; CDR3 length: 14; V gene: TRBV18; CDR3 protein: ASSPPGTSISDEQF
D gene: TRBD1; CDR3 length: 12; V gene: TRBV4-3; CDR3 protein: ASSQVTGVETQY
D gene: .; CDR3 length: 10; V gene: TRBV14; CDR3 protein: ASSQVRWGQF
D gene: .; CDR3 length: 13; V gene: TRBV5-1; CDR3 protein: ASSLFGDRNTEAF
D gene: .; CDR3 length: 13; V gene: TRBV19; CDR3 protein: ASSIGVPMNTEAF
D gene: TRBD1; CDR3 length: 14; V gene: TRBV11-2; CDR3 protein: ASSLEGQGLNTEAF
D gene: .; CDR3 length: 13; V gene: TRBV27; CDR3 protein: ASSPRGLGTGELF